This TCR beta chain appears in the sequencing data of a study of T cells in Graves' hyperthyroidism and ophthalmopathy. Authors of the study amplified TCR beta CDR3 regions from RNA transcripts. First-round RT-PCR of the TCR CDR3 relied on the HTBI primer set. MiXCR, applied by TCRdb to the multiplex PCR reads, yields one record per CDR3 protein. The top ten hold 3.5% to 4% of the sample, which has some 620,000 distinct CDR3 sequences, 16% seen once. This CDR3 contains 18 residues. The germline V gene encodes CDR1 MNHEY and CDR2 SVGEGT. V lost 8 bases, J lost 0 bases, and 13 bases stayed unmatched. This clonotype was found many times.

The chain is built from TRBV6-2 or TRBV6-3 and TRBJ2-1; 10 nucleotides line up with TRBD2. This TCR came from a young woman with Graves' hyperthyroidism. The sample comprised blood. The CDR3 reads CASLKLAGGSSSYNEQFF. The CDR3, as DNA: TGTGCCAGCTTAAAGTTAGCGGGAGGATCGAGCTCCTACAATGAGCAGTTCTTC.